This TCR beta chain was sequenced in a study of neurological immune-mediated disorders. This clonotype occurred many times. TCRdb passed the 5' RACE reads through MiXCR, listing each CDR3 protein once. The data show 50,000 or so distinct CDR3 sequences, about 3.7% seen once. The CDR3 runs to 16 residues. Germline V gene sequence: CDR1 SEHNR, CDR2 FQNEAQ (reference sequence). With 5 bases removed from V and 0 bases from J, the gap between germline ends came to 13 bases. The material sequenced was PBMCs. The receptor comes from a man in his 60s with multiple sclerosis. This chain links TRBV7-9 with TRBJ1-4; perhaps TRBD1 as D (6 bases). In DNA form, the CDR3 reads TGTGCCAGCAGCGCTACAGGGCCCGCAACTAATGAAAAACTGTTTTTT. Protein: CASSATGPATNEKLFF.